Listed here is a single T cell receptor beta chain. Its antigen remains unidentified. No per-base quality is available; no much larger clone lies one base away. The library was made by the immunoSEQ multiplex PCR assay. For the multiplex PCR, a mixture combining 60 forward primers for TCR Vbeta segments and 13 reverse primers for TCR Jbeta segments was used. Amplification of the CDR3 region of rearranged TCR beta genes was performed with a multiplex PCR assay on genomic DNA. The Illumina HiSeq System was used to sequence the amplified TCR beta libraries as 87-base-pair reads. On the authors' methods: A later analysis tallied 75 million to 95 million unique TCR beta chains across the 660 or so repertoires, and roughly 11 million of those chains were shared by two or more donors. Raw reads were error-corrected and collapsed into unique sequences by a nearest-neighbor algorithm in which closely related sequences were merged to remove PCR and sequencing errors. Alignment of CDR3 sequences to IMGT reference sequences was used to assign V, D and J gene segments. For a sequence to be retained, at least a six-nucleotide match to both a V gene segment and a J gene segment was required. A rearrangement counted as productive if the CDR3 had no stop codons and remained in frame with V and J, and every other rearrangement counted as non-productive. Following IMGT convention, CDR3 was defined as the stretch from the second conserved V-encoded cysteine to the conserved J-encoded phenylalanine. Sequences without an unambiguous match to a single V gene segment were excluded from the earlier analysis of about 640 of the donors. An earlier analysis of some 610 of the donors called V segments functional above 56.7% productive rearrangements and segregating when the between-donor standard deviation exceeded 5%. To diagnose cytomegalovirus status from the catalog of TCR beta chain sequences, a statistical classification framework was built. In a later analysis, V and J genes were assigned by comparing TCR nucleotide sequences against IMGT/GENE-DB human TR gene sequences. Using the TCRdist pipeline, a later analysis assigned CDR3 sequences along with most-parsimonious VDJ recombination scenarios. In a later analysis, each TCR beta chain was defined by its CDR3 amino acid sequence together with its V-gene family, and reads without a unique V-gene family were excluded. As a way to deal with suspected cross-contamination and a sequencing artifact, a later analysis dropped roughly 620 nucleotide sequences that were highly shared and had low generation probability. For each public chain, a later analysis derived a clonal expansion index from normalized ranks of inferred template counts within each repertoire. In a later analysis, generation probabilities were computed using a VDJ recombination model fitted to out-of-frame rearrangements, and the results were checked against IGoR. A later analysis scored TCR-TCR, TCR-HLA and TCR-CMV co-occurrence with hypergeometric tests, applying a repertoire-size bias correction to TCR pairs. In a later analysis, false discovery rates were estimated by permuting HLA or CMV assignments 20 times. In a later analysis, co-occurring TCRs were grouped with DBSCAN, and TCRdist sequence similarity was added when clustering was performed within HLA-allele-positive subsets. Repertoires with fewer than 30,000 or more than 120,000 public chains, plus five repertoires with anomalous nucleotide sharing, were excluded from co-occurrence clustering. TCRdb holds this immuneACCESS table with in-frame rearrangements only. Some clones are missing; in checked studies, unresolved V genes explain under half, and the rest has no known cause. D and trimming were read from the DNA, whereas the V and J calls and clone size are those reported in that table. Within this sample are under 200,000 clones, with about three quarters of them counted one time only. The ten largest clones add up to around 5.7% of the sample.

The cohort comprised some 700 healthy bone marrow donors. Cohort members were all nominally healthy when sampled, although unrecorded immune exposures were likely present. The donor tested CMV seronegative and was one of the 352 seronegative cohort members. A peripheral blood sample was collected from each donor, and TCR beta sequencing was performed on peripheral blood mononuclear cells. The Qiagen DNeasy Blood Extraction Kit was used to extract genomic DNA from the blood cell samples. This sample is drawn from a study of cytomegalovirus exposure and HLA in healthy donors (dated by TCRdb to 2016 to 2017). About the full investigation: An earlier analysis of 550 to 700 of the donors reported approximately 290 Gb of sequence data and roughly 100 million unique TCR beta sequences from approximately 180 million T cells. Approximately 330 gigabases of sequencing data and 75 million to 85 million unique TCR sequences made up an early release that covered 500 to 650 HLA-typed donors. Of the 300 to 500 genotyped donors, 80% to 90% were placed in the genetic ancestry cluster associated with self-reported Caucasian donors. The study was designed to test whether signatures of past pathogen exposure could be identified by cataloging public T cell receptors. The study used immunosequencing to profile the T cell repertoires of around 600 subjects and linked those repertoires to cytomegalovirus serostatus. In addition to the first cohort of roughly 700 subjects, a separate validation cohort of 130 or so different subjects was used. High-throughput TCR immunosequencing, statistical association of individual TCRs with disease status, and machine learning were combined to predict cytomegalovirus infection status. A later analysis re-analyzed previously published TCR beta repertoires from 500 to 700 donors and added high-resolution HLA genotyping to study TCR occurrence patterns. The later analysis used no new phenotypic data to find candidate immune exposures, relying instead on TCR beta sequences and their occurrence across donors. In an earlier analysis of 500 to 650 of the donors, high-throughput TCR beta sequencing was used to judge whether each TCR beta V gene segment behaved as functional or pseudogenic. Donor age, sex, ethnicity and CMV serostatus were collected together with the repertoire data. A later genetic analysis took genome-wide SNP genotypes for about 65% of the roughly 670 donors and used that subset as a discovery cohort. All discovery cohort repertoires had been generated using a single sequencing platform. Class I and class II HLA loci were covered by the typing at four-digit resolution. The number of typed donors differed by locus: roughly 620-640 for A, B, C, DRB1 and DQB1; roughly 510 for DQA1; roughly 600 for DPA1; and around 470 for DPB1. Roughly 5 DR-DQ haplotypes were treated as single units for association and clustering because of strong linkage in the cohort. Across some 400 genotyped donors of the cohort, an average of about 240,000 unique TCR beta nucleotide sequences per donor were sequenced, and approximately 19% of those sequences were non-productive. General findings and caveats noted by the study authors: A later genetic analysis reported fewer N-insertions in productive TCRs among donors in an Asian-associated ancestry cluster than the roughly 700-donor mean. A further reported finding was that TCR beta sequences accurately predicted the HLA-A and HLA-B alleles for most subjects in the first cohort. This cohort had only TCR beta chains sequenced, and the lack of alpha or paired-chain data limited which features could be detected. The sequencing pipeline was judged likely to have produced a cluster of highly shared sequence variants as a technical artifact. In a later analysis, the rate of TCR association differed among HLA loci, with DRB1 alleles having the most associated TCRs and HLA-C alleles having the fewest. The presence/absence analyses assumed that sequencing depth was roughly uniform across donors, and that assumption may not be true. In a later genetic analysis, a missense DCLRE1C variant was associated with V-gene and J-gene trimming of TCR beta chains, and the association was replicated in an independent cohort. The authors suggested that the approach could potentially be extended to other disease states and immunological phenotypes. The study gave a list of under 200 TCR beta chains associated with cytomegalovirus. A later analysis found that HLA-associated TCR beta chains were more clonally expanded and had lower generation probabilities than equally common non-associated chains. At a false discovery rate of 0.05, a later analysis linked around 15,000 TCR beta sequences to specific HLA alleles. When HLA alleles, especially DR and DQ, strongly co-occurred, attributing TCR associations to individual alleles was difficult. Because counts were too low, fewer than 20 rarely observed V segments, including chromosome 9 orphons, were excluded from the earlier analysis of several hundred of the donors. According to a later analysis, most CMV-associated TCR beta chains appeared to be HLA-restricted, and the HLA associations seemed to be driven largely by CMV exposure. While some public TCRs were present in many individuals, most TCR sequences turned up only very rarely across donors. Correlated functional status among segregating V segments might reflect linkage disequilibrium, but an unknown experimental factor could not be ruled out. A few of the identified cytomegalovirus-associated TCR beta chains were confirmed in vitro to be specific for cytomegalovirus antigens. Several of the top co-occurrence clusters appeared to be linked to parvovirus B19, influenza, CMV and Epstein-Barr virus, according to a later analysis. HLA typing was unavailable for some donors at each locus, so association tests used only the typed subset. For the cohort, immune exposure information was limited to CMV serostatus. Broadly in line with IMGT annotations, most TCR beta V segments showed up in productive rearrangements about 90% or about 30% of the time in an earlier analysis of under 700 of the donors. The classifier was reported to diagnose cytomegalovirus status with high specificity and sensitivity in both the original and validation cohorts. Some IMGT-functional V segments, including TRBV6-2 and TRBV6-3, could not be told apart with the 87-base-pair reads, so those segments were excluded.

V lost 3 bases and J lost 7 bases; the stretch between them is 16 bases long. The germline V gene sets CDR1 to SGHDT and CDR2 to YYEEEE. Including cysteine and phenylalanine, the CDR3 has 14 amino acids. Only the CDR3 DNA is retained, 42 bases long and in frame from the first base. Sequencing input: PBMCs. Here the chain combines TRBV5-6 and TRBJ2-5; no D gene can be assigned with confidence. The TCR sequence derives from a man aged 35 to 55 in good health and CMV-seronegative. The DNA sequence is as follows: TGTGCCAGCAGCTCCTATCAGGTCCCCGGGACCCAGTACTTC. Its amino acids are CASSSYQVPGTQYF.